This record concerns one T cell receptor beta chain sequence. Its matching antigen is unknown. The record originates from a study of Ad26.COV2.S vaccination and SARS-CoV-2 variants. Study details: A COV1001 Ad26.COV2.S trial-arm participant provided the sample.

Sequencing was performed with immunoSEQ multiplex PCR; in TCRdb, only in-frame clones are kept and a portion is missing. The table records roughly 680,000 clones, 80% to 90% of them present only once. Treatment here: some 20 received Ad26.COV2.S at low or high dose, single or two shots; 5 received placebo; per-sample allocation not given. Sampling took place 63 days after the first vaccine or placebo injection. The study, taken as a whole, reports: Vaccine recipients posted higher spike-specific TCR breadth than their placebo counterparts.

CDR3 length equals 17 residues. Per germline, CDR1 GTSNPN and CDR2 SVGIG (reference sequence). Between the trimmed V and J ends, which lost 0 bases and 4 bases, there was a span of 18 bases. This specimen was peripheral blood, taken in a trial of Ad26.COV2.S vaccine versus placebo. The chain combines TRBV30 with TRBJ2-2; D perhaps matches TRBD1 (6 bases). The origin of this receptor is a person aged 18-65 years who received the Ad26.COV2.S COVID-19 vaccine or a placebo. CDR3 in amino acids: CAWSVPPQWGPTGELFF. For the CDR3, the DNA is TGTGCCTGGAGTGTACCCCCCCAGTGGGGGCCCACCGGGGAGCTGTTTTTT.